This T cell receptor (beta chain) originates from a study of tumor-infiltrating lymphocytes in oesophageal squamous cell carcinoma. The CDR3 length is 13 residues. Trimming shortened V by 1 base and J by 2 bases, and 5 bases separated the two germline ends. Germline V gene lookup returns CDR1 MGHRA and CDR2 YSYEKL. In its sample, this clonotype was seen many times. One entry per CDR3 protein, called by TCRdb with MiXCR from the PCR reads. Among about 19,000 distinct CDR3 sequences, about 41% were seen once, and the ten largest hold more than 9%. This chain uses TRBV4-1 with TRBJ2-5; D is ambiguous. The clonotype was recovered from a male donor with esophageal squamous cell carcinoma. Sequencing was performed on normal esophageal tissue next to the tumor. The CDR3 nucleotides read TGCGCCAGCAGCCAAGGGCAACAAGAGACCCAGTACTTC. It yields the protein CASSQGQQETQYF.